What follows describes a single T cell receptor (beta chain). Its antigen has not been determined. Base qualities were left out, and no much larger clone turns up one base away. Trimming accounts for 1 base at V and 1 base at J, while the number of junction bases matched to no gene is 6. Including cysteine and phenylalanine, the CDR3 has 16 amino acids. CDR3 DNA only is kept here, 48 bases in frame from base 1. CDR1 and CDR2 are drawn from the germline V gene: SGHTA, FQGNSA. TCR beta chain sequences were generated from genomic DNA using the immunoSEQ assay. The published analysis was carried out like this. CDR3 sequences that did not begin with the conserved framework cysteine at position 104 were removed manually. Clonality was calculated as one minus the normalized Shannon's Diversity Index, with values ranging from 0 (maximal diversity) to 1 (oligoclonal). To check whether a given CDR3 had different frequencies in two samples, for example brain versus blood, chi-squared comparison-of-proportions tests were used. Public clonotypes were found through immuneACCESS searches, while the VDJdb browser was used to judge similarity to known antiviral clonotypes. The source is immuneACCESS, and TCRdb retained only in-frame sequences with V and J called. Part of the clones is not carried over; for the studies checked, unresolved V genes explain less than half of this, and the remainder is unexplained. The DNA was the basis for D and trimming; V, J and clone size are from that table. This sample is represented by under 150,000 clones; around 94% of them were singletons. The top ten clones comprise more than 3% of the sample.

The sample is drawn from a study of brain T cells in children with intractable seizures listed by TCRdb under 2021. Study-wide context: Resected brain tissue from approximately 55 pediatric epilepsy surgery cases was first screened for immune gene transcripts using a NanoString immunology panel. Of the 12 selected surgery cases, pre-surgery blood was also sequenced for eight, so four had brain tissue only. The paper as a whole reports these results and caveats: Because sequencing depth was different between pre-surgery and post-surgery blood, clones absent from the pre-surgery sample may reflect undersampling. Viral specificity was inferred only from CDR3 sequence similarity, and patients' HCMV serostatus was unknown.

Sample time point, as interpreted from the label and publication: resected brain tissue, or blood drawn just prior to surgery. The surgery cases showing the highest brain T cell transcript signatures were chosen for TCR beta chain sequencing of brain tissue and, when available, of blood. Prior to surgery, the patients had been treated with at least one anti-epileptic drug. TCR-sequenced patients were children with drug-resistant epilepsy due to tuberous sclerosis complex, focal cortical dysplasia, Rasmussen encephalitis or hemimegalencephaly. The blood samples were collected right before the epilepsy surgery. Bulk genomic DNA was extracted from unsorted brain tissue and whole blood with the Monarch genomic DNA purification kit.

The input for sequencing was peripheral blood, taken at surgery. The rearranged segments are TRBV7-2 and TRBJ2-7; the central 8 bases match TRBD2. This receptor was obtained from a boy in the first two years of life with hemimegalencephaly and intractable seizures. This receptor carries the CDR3 CASSLVPGLGSYEQYF. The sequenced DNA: TGTGCCAGCAGCTTAGTGCCGGGACTAGGATCCTACGAGCAGTACTTC.